A single T cell receptor (beta chain) is shown here with its context. The CDR3 covers 11 residues. V gave up 5 bases and J gave up 4 bases, with 4 bases separating them. CDR1 is SGHTA and CDR2 is FQGNSA in the germline V gene. The data were taken from a study of blood T cell repertoires in COVID-19. Study-wide context: There were acute and convalescent COVID-19 samples, and they came from the United States, Italy and Spain.

One Seattle source followed patients from active infection through their disease course. In the study's own analysis: Nucleated cell counts were estimated from reference gene primer amplification. Generated by immunoSEQ multiplex PCR, the TCRdb table keeps only in-frame clones and is missing some. Clone size and the V and J calls come from that table; the DNA yielded D and trimming. The sample records about 88,000 clones, roughly 88% being singletons. The sequenced sample was peripheral blood. This sequence was found in a man between 18 and 35 years old with COVID-19, enrolled during active disease. This chain uses TRBV7-2 with TRBJ2-3; D unclear. CDR3 protein: CASSPADTQYF. The CDR3 bases are TGTGCCAGCAGCCCGGCAGATACGCAGTATTTT.